A single sample is the source of the 28 T cell receptor beta chains below, sequenced in a study of technical replicates of blood from a few donors. Some clones are missing from TCRdb's copy, which holds only in-frame ones; the method was immunoSEQ multiplex PCR. The profile shows just over 55,000 clones, 93% of them singletons. Sequenced: PBMCs. Receptor source: a human donor in good health. Some clones in this sample may be carry-over from other donors' samples.

This clone was observed once. V and J are TRBV9 and TRBJ1-1, with a weak D call TRBD1 (6 bases). CDR1 and CDR2 (germline): SGDLS, YYNGEE. Trimming pared 0 bases from V and 1 base from J, leaving 19 bases between. The CDR3 loop spans 18 amino acids. CDR3: CASSVEAPMGAQNTEAFF. The CDR3 DNA sequence: TGTGCCAGCAGCGTAGAGGCACCGATGGGGGCCCAGAACACTGAAGCTTTCTTT.

The V and J genes are TRBV7-9 and TRBJ1-4, with D possibly matching TRBD1 (5 bases). V was trimmed by 7 bases and J by 10 bases, leaving 13 bases between them. The CDR3 is 12 residues long. The V gene's germline CDR1 is SEHNR and CDR2 FQNEAQ (reference sequence). The CDR3 loop reads CASTPVGGKLFF. As DNA, the CDR3 is TGTGCCAGCACCCCGGTCGGGGGAAAACTGTTTTTT.

The chain uses TRBV4-3 and TRBJ1-2; possibly TRBD1 for D (5 bases). Germline lookup yields CDR1 LGHNA and CDR2 YSLEER. Trimming shortened V by 3 bases and J by 4 bases, and 9 bases separated the two germline ends. This CDR3 has 13 residues. The CDR3 DNA reads as TGCGCCAGCAGCCAGGGGCAGAGCTATGGCTACACCTTC. Its protein product is CASSQGQSYGYTF.

V usage is TRBV5-8 and J usage is TRBJ2-7; TRBD1 might be the D (5 bases). The CDR3 is made up of 13 amino acids. V was clipped by 2 bases and J by 3 bases, with 9 bases between them. Germline CDR1 reads SGHTS; CDR2 reads YDEGEE. The CDR3 bases are TGTGCCAGCAGCTTTCAGGGCGGCTACGAGCAGTACTTC. This gives the protein CASSFQGGYEQYF.

The chain joins TRBV4-1 to TRBJ2-1; the match to TRBD2 covers 9 bases. The junction had 12 bases not matched to a gene; V was cut back by 0 bases and J by 0 bases. Germline assignment: CDR1 MGHRA and CDR2 YSYEKL. The CDR3 sequence is 20 residues long. The CDR3 nucleotides are TGCGCCAGCAGCCAAGATCGGGGGGCAGCGGGGGGTAGCTCCTACAATGAGCAGTTCTTC. As protein: CASSQDRGAAGGSSYNEQFF.

This chain links TRBV9 with TRBJ2-2; D gene ambiguous. The CDR3 extends over 12 amino acids. V lost 0 bases and J 6 bases, leaving 3 bases between the germline ends. Germline-derived CDR1 and CDR2 are SGDLS and YYNGEE. The CDR3 DNA sequence: TGTGCCAGCAGCGTAGCGGCCGGGGAGCTGTTTTTT. This gives the protein CASSVAAGELFF.

The rearrangement links TRBV28 to TRBJ2-7, with TRBD1 matching 7 bases. This CDR3 spans 14 amino acids. V shed 8 bases, J shed 3 bases, and the junction held 10 bases outside the gene matches. Per germline, CDR1 MDHEN and CDR2 SYDVKM. CDR3 nucleotides: TGTGCCAGCCGATCTCCGGGACAGAGCTACGAGCAGTACTTC. Its protein is CASRSPGQSYEQYF.

CDR3 coding DNA: TGTGCCAGCAGCCAGCTGGAGGAAGAGACCCAGTACTTC. Translation: CASSQLEEETQYF. This chain joins TRBV7-8 and TRBJ2-5, with D perhaps matching TRBD2 (5 bases). The CDR3 is 13 amino acids. The V gene lost 5 bases and the J gene lost 3 bases, with 10 bases spanning the gap. Germline CDR1 is SGHVS and CDR2 is FQNEAQ.

This chain connects TRBV5-1 to TRBJ2-7; TRBD2 might be the D (5 bases). This CDR3 is 17 amino acids long. Trimming removed 4 bases from V and 5 bases from J, with 25 bases in between. Germline CDR1 SGHRS, CDR2 YFSETQ. CDR3 protein: CASSARVRFGAVDEQYF. The CDR3 DNA reads TGCGCCAGCAGCGCGAGGGTACGTTTCGGAGCCGTCGACGAGCAGTACTTC.

This rearrangement joins TRBV6-5 to TRBJ2-3, with a weak D call TRBD2 (6 bases). Between the trimmed V and J ends, which lost 6 bases and 5 bases, there was a span of 15 bases. This CDR3 region has 14 residues. Germline-derived CDR1 and CDR2 are MNHEY and SVGAGI. The CDR3 protein is CASSLRGRQDTQYF. The CDR3 nucleotides read TGTGCCAGCAGCCTGAGAGGGAGGCAAGATACGCAGTATTTT.

The chain carries TRBV7-2 and TRBJ1-2; D perhaps matches TRBD1 (6 bases). V lost 1 base, J lost 8 bases, and 14 bases lay in between. The length of the CDR3 is 14 residues. In germline, CDR1 is SGHTA, CDR2 FQGNSA. The CDR3 loop reads CASSLDRALRGYTF. DNA of the CDR3: TGTGCCAGCAGCTTAGACAGGGCCCTCAGGGGCTACACCTTC.

The genes are TRBV29-1 and TRBJ2-1; D is uncertain. This CDR3 region has 12 residues. Trimming took 4 bases from V and 2 from J, leaving 6 bases between them. From germline, CDR1 is SQVTM and CDR2 ANQGSEA. The CDR3 DNA reads as TGCAGCGTTGTCAGGCCCTACAATGAGCAGTTCTTC. It is translated as CSVVRPYNEQFF.

This clone showed up just once. The CDR3 DNA is TGTGCCAGCCCTTCACCGGGAGGTCAGCCCCAGCATTTT. Its translation is CASPSPGGQPQHF. The rearrangement uses TRBV28 and TRBJ1-5; D is unresolved. The germline gives CDR1 MDHEN, CDR2 SYDVKM. Trimming cost V 8 bases and J 6 bases, with 14 bases left between them. The CDR3 runs to 13 residues. The full variable domain, with the rest looked up from reference TRBV28 and TRBJ1-5, is DVKVTQSSRYLVKRTGEKVFLECVQDMDHENMFWYRQDPGLGLRLIYFSYDVKMKEKGDIPEGYSVSREKKERFSLILESASTNQTSMYLCASPSPGGQPQHFGDGTRLSIL.

The CDR3 reads CASSSPIRGQRTEAFF. For the CDR3, the DNA is TGTGCCAGCAGTTCACCGATCAGGGGGCAACGCACTGAAGCTTTCTTT. The chain uses TRBV27 and TRBJ1-1; 8 bases agree with TRBD1. J gave up 4 bases and V 4 bases, and 11 bases lay outside the gene matches. CDR1 is MNHEY and CDR2 is SMNVEV in the germline V gene (reference sequence). CDR3 length equals 16 residues.

The V call is TRBV5-6, the J call TRBJ2-2; 7 nucleotides line up with TRBD2. Germline V gene data show CDR1 as SGHDT and CDR2 as YYEEEE. The CDR3 is made up of 19 amino acids. The V gene end was trimmed by 4 bases and the J gene end by 1 base; junction bases not matched to a gene: 16. CDR3 DNA sequence: TGTGCCAGCAGCCTGCGCGCCTTTGTGTTAGCGGGGAACACCGGGGAGCTGTTTTTT. This gives the protein CASSLRAFVLAGNTGELFF.

This clone was seen just once. This chain joins TRBV4-1 and TRBJ2-3; 7 bases are shared with TRBD1. CDR3 length: 18 amino acids. After removal of 3 bases from V and 3 bases from J, the junction contained 15 bases not matched to a gene. CDR1 is MGHRA, CDR2 YSYEKL, per germline. CDR3 sequence reads: CASSQKTLTGVGTDTQYF. The CDR3, as DNA: TGCGCCAGCAGCCAGAAGACGTTAACAGGGGTCGGGACAGATACGCAGTATTTT.

This sequence joins TRBV4-2 and TRBJ1-2; D is ambiguous. This CDR3 has 14 residues. From germline, CDR1 is LGHNA and CDR2 YNFKEQ. Trimming removed 0 bases from V and 4 bases from J, with 9 bases in between. CDR3 in DNA: TGTGCCAGCAGCCAAGAGGGCCGGTTCTATGGCTACACCTTC. It translates to CASSQEGRFYGYTF.

Only one count was recorded for this clone. DNA for the CDR3: TGTGCCAGCAGTCGACAGGAATCCTACGAGCAGTACTTC. Protein: CASSRQESYEQYF. The gene calls are TRBV6-5 and TRBJ2-7, with a tentative D call TRBD1 (6 bases). The CDR3 has 13 amino acids. V was cut by 5 bases and J by 1 base, with 9 bases left in between. Per the germline V gene, CDR1 is MNHEY and CDR2 is SVGAGI.

The rearrangement links TRBV29-1 to TRBJ2-7, with D perhaps matching TRBD2 (6 bases). Germline V gene lookup returns CDR1 SQVTM and CDR2 ANQGSEA. This CDR3 is 11 amino acids long. The ends were cut back, 6 bases at V and 4 bases at J, with 10 bases in the middle. CDR3 nucleotides: TGCAGCGTGCGGGACCATTACGAGCAGTACTTC. As protein: CSVRDHYEQYF.

The V call is TRBV4-1, the J call TRBJ2-1, with TRBD2 matching over 9 bases. The J segment lost 8 bases and the V segment lost 4 bases, leaving 9 bases of the junction unmatched. The germline CDR1 and CDR2 sequences are MGHRA and YSYEKL. The CDR3 contains 15 residues. The CDR3 region has the DNA TGCGCCAGCAGCCTCAGCGCGGGAGGGCCGGATGAGCAGTTCTTC. It is translated as CASSLSAGGPDEQFF.

The V and J genes are TRBV27 and TRBJ2-2, with a weak D call TRBD1 (5 bases). V dropped 4 bases and J dropped 4 bases, with 13 bases sitting between them. The CDR3 spans 15 residues. The germline V gene encodes CDR1 MNHEY and CDR2 SMNVEV (reference sequence). CDR3: CASSSTVPVTGELFF. The CDR3 DNA is TGTGCCAGCAGTTCGACAGTTCCGGTCACCGGGGAGCTGTTTTTT.

The chain has TRBV2 and TRBJ1-5; weak D call: TRBD1 (6 bases). From germline, CDR1 is SNHLY and CDR2 FYNNEI. The CDR3 spans 14 residues. Trimming removed 6 bases at V and 4 bases at J, with 13 bases between. CDR3 residues: CASSGTLGNQPQHF. DNA for the CDR3: TGTGCCAGCAGCGGGACATTAGGGAATCAGCCCCAGCATTTT.

The J gene is TRBJ1-2, the V gene TRBV18, with 12 nucleotides matching TRBD1. V lost 5 bases and J lost 12; bases outside the gene matches: 10. Germline V gene data show CDR1 as KGHSH and CDR2 as LQKENI. This CDR3 region has 14 residues. CDR3 in amino acids: CASSNFRDRGLNTF. Written as DNA, the CDR3 is TGTGCCAGCTCAAACTTCCGGGACAGGGGGCTAAACACCTTC.

The CDR3 protein is CASSFDDRGNTGELFF. The CDR3, as DNA: TGTGCCAGCAGCTTTGATGACAGGGGGAACACCGGGGAGCTGTTTTTT. The chain recombines TRBV5-6 with TRBJ2-2; 8 nucleotides match TRBD1. Germline CDR1 and CDR2: SGHDT and YYEEEE. V lost 2 bases and J lost 1; bases outside the gene matches: 4. The CDR3 extends over 16 amino acids.

The rearrangement uses TRBV10-3 and TRBJ2-7, with D tentatively TRBD1 (5 bases). The V end lost 7 bases, the J end lost 5 bases, and 18 bases lay between the germline ends. The CDR3 consists of 14 residues. CDR1 and CDR2 from the germline V gene are ENHRY and SYGVKD. The CDR3 coding sequence is TGTGCCATCACCTCCACCCAGGGAACCGACGAGCAGTACTTC. This translates into CAITSTQGTDEQYF.

The rearrangement joins TRBV5-4 to TRBJ1-2, with a weak D call TRBD1 (6 bases). CDR3 length: 15 amino acids. The germline V gene encodes CDR1 SGHNT and CDR2 YYREEE (reference sequence). V was trimmed by 4 bases and J by 2 bases, leaving 15 bases between them. DNA of the CDR3: TGTGCCAGCAGCCACGCACGACAGGCGAACTATGGCTACACCTTC. It encodes CASSHARQANYGYTF.

The genes are TRBV11-1 and TRBJ1-1, with no clear D. The CDR3 contains 15 residues. Trimming stripped 3 bases from V and 5 bases from J, with 16 bases between. The germline CDR1 and CDR2 sequences are SGHAT and FQDESV (reference sequence). The DNA for the CDR3 is TGTGCCAGCAGCTTGGGAGGAAGTCGGGGAACTGAAGCTTTCTTT. This codes for CASSLGGSRGTEAFF.

This chain links TRBV19 with TRBJ2-7; TRBD2 agrees at 8 bases. V shed 4 bases and J 2 bases; nucleotides not matched to a gene: 10. The CDR3 is 16 amino acids. Germline CDR1 reads LNHDA; CDR2 reads SQIVND (reference sequence). CDR3 sequence: CASSTPRAGAPYEQYF. CDR3 nucleotides: TGTGCCAGTAGTACCCCCAGAGCGGGAGCGCCCTACGAGCAGTACTTC.